These T cell receptor beta chains were read from a single sample in a study of identical twins. TCRdb ran MiXCR on the 5' RACE reads and lists one entry per CDR3 protein. The sample has around 220,000 distinct CDR3 sequences, over 12% seen once. The sample consisted of memory (CD45RO+) T cells sorted from blood. The receptors stem from a woman aged 18-29 years in good health. CDR3s include the opening cysteine and the closing phenylalanine or tryptophan. D genes are given only for firm matches. The size field is filled for only some rows; it gives once, few, many or a size class.

D: .
J: TRBJ1-6
size: .
V: TRBV20-1
DNA: TGCAGTGCTAGAGAGGGGGCGAATAATTCACCCCTCCACTTT
CDR3: CSAREGANNSPLHF

D: TRBD2
J: TRBJ2-1
size: .
V: TRBV20-1
DNA: TGCAGTGCTAGAAGGCTAGCGGGAGGGGTCTCATACAATGAGCAGTTCTTC
CDR3: CSARRLAGGVSYNEQFF

D: .
J: TRBJ1-2
size: .
V: TRBV20-1
DNA: TGCAGTGCCGAAAAGCCGACAGACGTCCGGGGAGGCTACACCTTC
CDR3: CSAEKPTDVRGGYTF

D: TRBD2
J: TRBJ2-1
size: many
V: TRBV20-1
DNA: TGCAGTGCTAGAGATCTAGCGGGGCGTGAGCAGTTCTTC
CDR3: CSARDLAGREQFF

D: .
J: TRBJ2-7
size: .
V: TRBV19
DNA: TGTGCCAGTAGTATATTCCCAGGGGTAGGTTACGAGCAGTACTTC
CDR3: CASSIFPGVGYEQYF

D: TRBD1
J: TRBJ2-7
size: .
V: TRBV20-1
DNA: TGCAGTGCTAGAGTGGGACAGGGGGCAACCTACGAGCAGTACTTC
CDR3: CSARVGQGATYEQYF

D: TRBD2
J: TRBJ2-7
size: .
V: TRBV3-1
DNA: TGTGCCAGCAGCCAAGCAGCGGGACGACCCTACGAGCAGTACTTC
CDR3: CASSQAAGRPYEQYF

D: .
J: TRBJ2-1
size: few
V: TRBV5-1
DNA: TGCGCCAGCAACCATCCGGACAATGAGCAGTTCTTC
CDR3: CASNHPDNEQFF

D: .
J: TRBJ1-1
size: .
V: TRBV18
DNA: TGTGCCAGCTCACCACCTAACCTGAACACTGAAGCTTTCTTT
CDR3: CASSPPNLNTEAFF

D: .
J: TRBJ1-4
size: .
V: TRBV18
DNA: TGTGCCAGCTCACCACCCGCAACTAATGAAAAACTGTTTTTT
CDR3: CASSPPATNEKLFF

D: TRBD1
J: TRBJ2-7
size: .
V: TRBV10-2
DNA: TGCGCCAGCAGTGAGCCACGACAGGGCGGTTTCGAGCAGTACTTC
CDR3: CASSEPRQGGFEQYF

D: .
J: TRBJ1-2
size: few
V: TRBV6-5
DNA: TGTGCCAGCAGTTACGGGGGAGATTCTTTGTTCCACACCTTC
CDR3: CASSYGGDSLFHTF

D: .
J: TRBJ2-1
size: many
V: TRBV20-1
DNA: TGCAGTGCTAGAAGGCAGGGGATGAGAAATGAGCAGTTCTTC
CDR3: CSARRQGMRNEQFF

D: TRBD1
J: TRBJ2-1
size: many
V: TRBV12-3/TRBV12-4
DNA: TGTGCCAGCAGTTTAGCATGGTCAGGACAGGGGAACAATGAGCAGTTCTTC
CDR3: CASSLAWSGQGNNEQFF

D: .
J: TRBJ2-1
size: .
V: TRBV5-5
DNA: TGTGCCAGCAGCTTGGCCAATACAGCGTCCTACAATGAGCAGTTCTTC
CDR3: CASSLANTASYNEQFF

D: TRBD2
J: TRBJ2-7
size: few
V: TRBV25-1
DNA: TGTGCCAGCAGTGAATATAGGGCTAGCGGGCTGGAAGAGCAGTACTTC
CDR3: CASSEYRASGLEEQYF

D: TRBD2
J: TRBJ2-7
size: many
V: TRBV7-2
DNA: TGTGCCAGCAGCTTAAGCTCGCGGGAGGGCCAAAGGGAGCAGTACTTC
CDR3: CASSLSSREGQREQYF

D: .
J: TRBJ1-4
size: .
V: TRBV29-1
DNA: TGCAGCGTTGTAGAGATGGCTAATGAAAAACTGTTTTTT
CDR3: CSVVEMANEKLFF

D: .
J: TRBJ2-5
size: few
V: TRBV7-9
DNA: TGTGCCAGCAGCTTACAGGGGGGCGAGGGAGAGACCCAGTACTTC
CDR3: CASSLQGGEGETQYF

D: .
J: TRBJ2-1
size: .
V: TRBV7-2
DNA: TGTGCCAGCACCAACTTTCCAGGTGAGCAGTTCTTC
CDR3: CASTNFPGEQFF

D: .
J: TRBJ2-2
size: few
V: TRBV7-9
DNA: TGTGCCAGCAGCTTATCTTCAGGGACAACCGGGGAGCTGTTTTTT
CDR3: CASSLSSGTTGELFF

D: .
J: TRBJ2-1
size: few
V: TRBV27
DNA: TGTGCCAGCAGAGACGGGGGCTCCTACAATGAGCAGTTCTTC
CDR3: CASRDGGSYNEQFF